This T cell receptor (beta chain) derives from a study of follicular helper T cells after annual influenza vaccination. Study-wide results and limits: Recurrent ICOS+CD38+ cTfh clonotypes included tetramer and AIM influenza-specific ones.

To note about this clone: Its antigen is currently unknown.

Time point in this sample: 2015-2016 season, 7 days after influenza vaccination. Adults were given seasonal inactivated influenza vaccine, and blood CD4 subsets were sorted before and after vaccination. Sequencing was performed with immunoSEQ multiplex PCR; in TCRdb, only in-frame clones are kept and a portion is missing. The table shows roughly 6,600 clones, with over 80% occurring only once. The germline V gene encodes CDR1 SGHRS and CDR2 YFSETQ. The CDR3 covers 16 residues. V shed 1 base and J shed 3 bases, with 15 bases lying between them. This receptor was identified in an adult who received the influenza vaccine. The rearrangement links TRBV5-1 to TRBJ2-3; TRBD2 is a possible D gene (6 bases). Sample: CXCR5+ CD38- circulating T follicular helper cells from blood, taken 7 days after influenza vaccination. The subset here: circulating Tfh, non-naive CD4+CXCR5+PD-1+ (ICOS+CD38+ or ICOS-CD38-). The CDR3 DNA is TGCGCCAGCAGCTTGCGGAGCGGAGGGGCGACAGATACGCAGTATTTT. Protein product: CASSLRSGGATDTQYF.